This record concerns one T cell receptor beta chain sequence. These data originate in a study of cytomegalovirus exposure and HLA in healthy donors. V was pared by 9 bases and J by 8 bases, with 13 bases between. Germline values: CDR1 MNHEY, CDR2 SVGAGI. The CDR3 has 11 amino acids. Amplification used 60 Vbeta primers and 13 Jbeta primers. Sequencing used immunoSEQ multiplex PCR; TCRdb keeps in-frame clones, though not all of them. Recorded for this sample: about 130,000 clones. The chain combines TRBV6-5 with TRBJ1-2; D not resolved. The TCR originated in a man between 18 and 29 years old in good health and CMV-seronegative. The sequenced material came from PBMCs. For the CDR3, the DNA is TGTGCCAGTTTTAGACCGGGAGGCTACACCTTC. This gives the protein CASFRPGGYTF.